This TCR beta chain was recorded in a study of tumor-infiltrating lymphocytes in primary liver carcinoma. The overall study: Regardless of tissue type, samples showed similar yields of roughly 3.65 to 8 million productive TCRbeta reads. Study results and caveats: Between tumor regions, pairs overlapped more than tumor-adjacent and tumor-blood pairs did.

Constant-region priming of roughly 490 ng total RNA yielded TCR beta cDNA. Nested multiplex PCR, run for three rounds with slightly modified ARM-PCR, yielded TCR beta libraries. TRBV1-TRBV30 forward primers and a C-beta reverse primer were used in the first two PCR rounds, which each ran for approximately 10 cycles. From the multiplex PCR reads, TCRdb called clonotypes with MiXCR, one entry per CDR3 protein. The top ten clones hold roughly 6% of a sample with approximately 330,000 distinct CDR3 sequences, 65% of them seen once. A note on this clonotype: The target antigen is unknown.

This CDR3 comprises 14 residues. The germline V gene has CDR1 SGHAT and CDR2 FQNNGV. With 7 bases removed from V and 5 bases from J, the gap between germline ends came to 15 bases. Out of unsorted whole blood came the blood RNA, and germline DNA was extracted as well. This TCR derives from a man aged 40-55 years with primary liver carcinoma and hepatitis B virus infection. Sequenced: peripheral blood. V and J are TRBV11-2 and TRBJ2-1; D not resolved. CDR3 in amino acids: CASNSLRIDNEQFF. In DNA, the CDR3 is TGTGCCAGCAACAGCTTAAGGATCGACAATGAGCAGTTCTTC.